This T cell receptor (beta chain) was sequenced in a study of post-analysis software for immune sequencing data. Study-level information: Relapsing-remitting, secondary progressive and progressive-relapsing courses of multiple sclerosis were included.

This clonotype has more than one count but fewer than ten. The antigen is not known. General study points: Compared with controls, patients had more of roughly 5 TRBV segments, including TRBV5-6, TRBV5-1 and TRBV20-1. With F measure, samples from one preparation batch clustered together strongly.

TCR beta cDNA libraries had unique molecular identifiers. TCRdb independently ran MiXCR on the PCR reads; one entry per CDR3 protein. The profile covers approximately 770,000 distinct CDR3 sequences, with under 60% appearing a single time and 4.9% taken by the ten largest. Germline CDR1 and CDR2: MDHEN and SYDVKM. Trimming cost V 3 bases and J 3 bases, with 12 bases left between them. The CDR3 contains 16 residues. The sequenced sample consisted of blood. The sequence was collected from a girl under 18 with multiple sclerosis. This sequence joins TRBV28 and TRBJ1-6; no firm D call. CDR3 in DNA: TGTGCCAGCAGTTTCGAGGTTGGTCACTATAATTCACCCCTCCACTTT. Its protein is CASSFEVGHYNSPLHF.